The clone carrying this T cell receptor (beta chain) was seen a few times. V shed 5 bases and J shed 11 bases, with 12 bases lying between them. The CDR3 is 11 residues long. Germline CDR1 SGHNT, CDR2 YENEEA. This sample is part of a study of blood T cell repertoires in COVID-19. Study background: T cells, B-cell-depleted T cells, or PBMCs supplied cDNA or gDNA.

Original data processing: Nucleated cell counts were estimated from reference gene primer amplification. The method was immunoSEQ multiplex PCR; TCRdb's version includes in-frame clones alone and lacks a portion of them. V, J and clone size derive from that table, while D and trimming were established from the DNA sequence. Altogether 200,000 to 250,000 clones are present, approximately 80% being singletons, with the ten largest covering under 2%. Clinical history reported by participants formed the basis on which cohorts were assigned. Cohort 3 donors counted as recovered after two negative PCRs, clearance, or resolved symptoms.

Material: PBMCs or T cells enriched from blood (not recorded which). This receptor was identified in a man aged 60-69 years who had recovered from COVID-19. The chain is built from TRBV11-3 and TRBJ2-5; D gene uncertain. The CDR3: CASSAERTQYF. The CDR3 nucleotides read TGTGCCAGCAGCGCCGAGCGAACGCAGTACTTC. The complete variable domain, with remaining parts taken from reference TRBV11-3 and TRBJ2-5, reads EAGVVQSPRYKIIEKKQPVAFWCNPISGHNTLYWYLQNLGQGPELLIRYENEEAVDDSQLPKDRFSAERLKGVDSTLKIQPAELGDSAVYLCASSAERTQYFGPGTRLLVL.